This T cell receptor beta chain was recovered during a study of graft-versus-host responses after intestinal transplantation. Researchers placed around 200,000 CFSE-labeled responder cells in culture with around 200,000 irradiated, violet-dye-labeled stimulator cells. TCRdb keeps only in-frame clones here, not all; method: immunoSEQ multiplex PCR. The sample includes 20,000 to 25,000 clones, roughly two fifths of them seen just once. Sequenced material: alloreactive CD8+ T cells from a mixed lymphocyte reaction culture, taken before transplantation. Subset defined: CFSE-low proliferating T cells sorted from roughly 6-day pre-transplant mixed lymphocyte reaction (GvH or HvG direction). This clonotype originated in a human patient who was an organ donor for intestinal transplantation.

The CDR3 nucleotides are TGTGCCAGCAGTTACGGGAGCACCGGGGAGCTGTTTTTT. Translation gives CASSYGSTGELFF. V gene TRBV6-5 combines with J gene TRBJ2-2; D possibly corresponds to TRBD2 (5 bases). The CDR3 loop spans 13 amino acids. V lost 2 bases and J lost 4, with 5 bases in between. Germline CDR1 reads MNHEY; CDR2 reads SVGAGI.